This T cell receptor beta chain was recovered during a study of shared clonotypes between healthy human individuals. General study findings and limits: Represented diversity (both genetic and exposure-history) was limited by the small number of donors. Naive CD4 clonotypes overlapped across a few donors at around 4.8%. Estimated richness was generally greater in naive than memory subsets.

Several immunoSEQ plates received, in even portions, the genomic DNA of each subset. Only in-frame clones appear in the TCRdb table, and some are missing; sequencing was by immunoSEQ multiplex PCR. The data hold 1.5 million to 2.5 million clones, with about 95% observed a single time. Points on this clone: The target antigen is unknown.

CD45RO-negative CD8 cells positively selected for CCR7 made up the naive population, which excluded terminally differentiated effector memory CD45RA+ cells. The CDR3 contains 12 residues. V was trimmed by 6 bases and J by 4 bases, leaving 6 bases between them. The germline gives CDR1 MGHRA, CDR2 YSYEKL. The clonotype comes from a man aged 18-30 years in good health. The sample taken for sequencing was naive CD8+ T cells sorted from blood. V is TRBV4-1 and J is TRBJ2-2; D uncertain. Written as DNA, the CDR3 is TGCGCCAGCAGGGCCCCCACCGGGGAGCTGTTTTTT. Its protein is CASRAPTGELFF.